A single sample is the source of the 27 T cell receptor beta chains below, sequenced in a study of blood T cell repertoires in COVID-19. Sequencing used immunoSEQ multiplex PCR; TCRdb keeps in-frame clones, though not all of them. The table has some 350,000 clones, approximately 92% seen once. Material: PBMCs or T cells enriched from blood (not recorded which). The receptors derive from a man between 18 and 29 years old who had recovered from COVID-19.

The chain combines TRBV2 with TRBJ2-1; maybe TRBD1 (5 bases). This CDR3 is 12 amino acids long. The germline V gene has CDR1 SNHLY and CDR2 FYNNEI. Trimming removed 1 base at V and 10 bases at J, with 8 bases between. CDR3 protein: CASSEDRPEQFF. The DNA for the CDR3 is TGTGCCAGCAGTGAAGACAGGCCGGAGCAGTTCTTC.

V is TRBV6-5 and J is TRBJ1-1; no firm D call. The CDR3 totals 11 residues. Per the germline V gene, CDR1 is MNHEY and CDR2 is SVGAGI. Trimming cost V 5 bases and J 10 bases, with 11 bases left between them. This CDR3 is CASSILSAAFF. CDR3 DNA: TGTGCCAGCAGTATCCTTAGCGCAGCTTTCTTT.

The V and J genes are TRBV5-1 and TRBJ1-3; TRBD1 agrees at 7 bases. The CDR3 loop spans 15 amino acids. The ends lost 7 bases at V and 0 bases at J; junction bases unmatched: 7. Germline CDR1 and CDR2: SGHRS and YFSETQ. The CDR3 is CASGTGEYSGNTIYF. As DNA, the CDR3 is TGCGCCAGCGGTACAGGGGAATACTCTGGAAACACCATATATTTT.

This chain connects TRBV19 to TRBJ1-5, with D hard to call. The V gene's germline CDR1 is LNHDA and CDR2 SQIVND (reference sequence). V lost 2 bases, J lost 7 bases, and 12 bases lay in between. This CDR3 comprises 14 residues. CDR3 in DNA: TGTGCCAGTAGTATAAGGGAGGGAGGACAGCCCCAGCATTTT. It translates to CASSIREGGQPQHF.

This rearrangement joins TRBV19 to TRBJ2-1; 8 positions agree with TRBD1. The germline CDR1 and CDR2 sequences are LNHDA and SQIVND (reference sequence). CDR3 size: 16 residues. Trimming cost V 2 bases and J 8 bases; bases outside gene matches: 11. The CDR3 sequence is CASSIRMTGVSYEQFF. The DNA of the CDR3 is TGTGCCAGTAGTATAAGGATGACAGGGGTAAGCTATGAGCAGTTCTTC.

The chain combines TRBV20-1 with TRBJ2-7, with 10 bases that match TRBD2. Trimming removed 3 bases from V and 5 bases from J; junction bases left unmatched: 4. This CDR3 comprises 13 residues. CDR1 is DFQATT, CDR2 SNEGSKA, per germline (reference sequence). CDR3 region: CSASAAGGDEQYF. In DNA form, the CDR3 reads TGCAGTGCTAGTGCAGCGGGAGGGGACGAGCAGTACTTC.

The V call is TRBV7-3, the J call TRBJ2-1; 13 nucleotides agree with TRBD2. Losses at the gene ends were 5 bases for V and 7 bases for J; bases not matched to a gene: 5. The CDR3 is 15 residues long. Germline V gene sequence: CDR1 SGHTA, CDR2 FQGTGA. This chain's CDR3 is CASSMTSGGINEQFF. The CDR3 DNA reads as TGTGCCAGCAGCATGACTAGCGGGGGGATAAATGAGCAGTTCTTC.

This chain connects TRBV12-1 to TRBJ2-7; TRBD1 is taken as the D call from the table, unchecked against the DNA. TRBV12-1 is designated a pseudogene. CDR3 length equals 16 residues. CDR3 in amino acids: CASSPGTGQGLHEQYF. CDR3 nucleotides: TGTGCCAGCAGCCCCGGCACGGGACAGGGCCTCCACGAGCAGTACTTC.

V is TRBV13 and J is TRBJ1-2, with 8 bases fitting TRBD1. The germline gives CDR1 PRHDT, CDR2 FYEKMQ (reference sequence). The trim removed 5 bases at V and 5 bases at J, leaving 7 bases unmatched. The CDR3 is made up of 14 amino acids. In DNA, the CDR3 is TGTGCCAGCAGCCAAGGGACAGGCGGTTATGGCTACACCTTC. Its protein product is CASSQGTGGYGYTF.

V and J are TRBV6-5 and TRBJ1-1; D is perhaps TRBD1 (5 bases). Per germline, CDR1 MNHEY and CDR2 SVGAGI. The V and J ends lost 7 bases and 0 bases respectively, with 15 bases between them. The CDR3 is 15 residues long. CDR3 in amino acids: CASTRVPELNTEAFF. The DNA for the CDR3 is TGTGCCAGCACCAGGGTACCCGAATTGAACACTGAAGCTTTCTTT.

About this clone itself: Other DNA sequences from this sample encode an identical CDR3 as well. This sequence joins TRBV7-9 and TRBJ2-7; tentative D call: TRBD2 (5 bases). The CDR3 has 14 residues. Trimming took off 5 bases at V and 3 bases at J, with 14 bases between the two ends. The germline V gene encodes CDR1 SEHNR and CDR2 FQNEAQ (reference sequence). This CDR3 is CASSPPGAGYEQYF. The CDR3 region has the DNA TGTGCCAGCAGCCCCCCGGGCGCGGGCTACGAGCAGTACTTC. Filled out from reference TRBV7-9 and TRBJ2-7, the complete variable domain reads DTGVSQNPRHKITKRGQNVTFRCDPISEHNRLYWYRQTLGQGPEFLTYFQNEAQLEKSRLLSDRFSAERPKGSFSTLEIQRTEQGDSAMYLCASSPPGAGYEQYFGPGTRLTVT.

V gene TRBV4-1 combines with J gene TRBJ2-4; D uncertain. Deletions cut 0 bases from V and 5 bases from J, with 17 bases between. CDR3 size: 17 residues. Germline CDR1 is MGHRA and CDR2 is YSYEKL. DNA for the CDR3: TGCGCCAGCAGCCAAGACTTGGCTCCAGGAAAGGAAAACATTCAGTACTTC. This codes for CASSQDLAPGKENIQYF.

The V and J genes are TRBV5-1 and TRBJ2-1, with 11 bases aligning to TRBD1. Losses at the gene ends were 4 bases for V and 6 bases for J; bases not matched to a gene: 6. Germline CDR1 and CDR2: SGHRS and YFSETQ. The CDR3 spans 15 residues. For the CDR3, the DNA is TGCGCCAGCAGCCTTCCCGGGACAGGGGGCAATGAGCAGTTCTTC. Its protein product is CASSLPGTGGNEQFF.

The sample holds a few counts of this clone. This chain joins TRBV7-9 and TRBJ1-1; TRBD1 agrees at 12 bases. CDR3 length: 16 amino acids. The germline CDR1 and CDR2 sequences are SEHNR and FQNEAQ (reference sequence). V trimming: 3 bases; J trimming: 5 bases; junction bases outside the gene matches: 7. The CDR3 reads CASSFAGTGGRTEAFF. The CDR3 DNA sequence: TGTGCCAGCAGCTTTGCCGGGACAGGGGGCAGGACTGAAGCTTTCTTT.

The V gene is TRBV5-4, the J gene TRBJ1-1; D ambiguous. Germline-derived CDR1 and CDR2 are SGHNT and YYREEE (reference sequence). The CDR3 sequence is 16 residues long. With 1 base removed from V and 1 base from J, the gap between germline ends came to 14 bases. CDR3 in DNA: TGTGCCAGCAGCTTGTTCTTTAAGTCCGGGAACACTGAAGCTTTCTTT. Its translation: CASSLFFKSGNTEAFF.

The V and J genes are TRBV11-2 and TRBJ2-3; 12 bases agree with TRBD2. The V and J ends lost 1 base and 3 bases, in that order; junction bases with no gene match: 2. Germline V lookup: CDR1 SGHAT, CDR2 FQNNGV. This CDR3 region has 16 residues. CDR3 region: CASSLGLAGDTDTQYF. Here the CDR3 DNA reads TGTGCCAGCAGCTTAGGACTAGCGGGAGATACAGATACGCAGTATTTT.

The rearrangement links TRBV6-5 to TRBJ1-6; 8 bases align to TRBD1. The CDR3 runs 15 residues. The junction had 8 bases not matched to a gene; V was cut back by 0 bases and J by 13 bases. Per the germline V gene, CDR1 is MNHEY and CDR2 is SVGAGI. The CDR3 is CASSYSGQGAPPLHF. In nucleotides, the CDR3 is TGTGCCAGCAGTTACTCCGGACAGGGAGCTCCCCCCCTCCACTTT.

The chain joins TRBV7-3 to TRBJ1-6; D not resolved. The V gene's germline CDR1 is SGHTA and CDR2 FQGTGA. Trimming left V 2 bases short and J 10 bases short, with 15 bases between. This CDR3 spans 15 amino acids. CDR3 region: CASSLDSEGWSPLHF. In nucleotides, the CDR3 is TGTGCCAGCAGCTTAGACTCCGAAGGTTGGTCACCCCTCCACTTT.

The chain carries TRBV5-1 and TRBJ2-7, with D maybe TRBD1 (6 bases). CDR3 length: 17 amino acids. The ends were cut back, 5 bases at V and 2 bases at J, with 23 bases in the middle. Germline lookup yields CDR1 SGHRS and CDR2 YFSETQ. DNA of the CDR3: TGCGCCAGCAGTCCCAACCCAACAGGGAGTGATACCTACGAGCAGTACTTC. Encoded protein: CASSPNPTGSDTYEQYF.

This clone occurred once. The chain has TRBV3-1 (or the pseudogene TRBV3-2) and TRBJ2-2; D is unresolved. Germline values: CDR1 LGHDT, CDR2 YNNKEL (reference sequence). V was clipped by 3 bases and J by 2 bases, with 4 bases between them. This CDR3 region has 13 residues. The CDR3 DNA sequence: TGTGCCAGCAGCCATGTAAACACCGGGGAGCTGTTTTTT. This codes for CASSHVNTGELFF.

V and J are TRBV5-1 and TRBJ2-1, with D hard to call. CDR3 length: 14 amino acids. The germline gives CDR1 SGHRS, CDR2 YFSETQ. Between the trimmed V and J ends, which lost 0 bases and 1 base, there was a span of 5 bases. The CDR3 coding sequence is TGCGCCAGCAGCTTGGGTAGTTCCTACAATGAGCAGTTCTTC. It is translated as CASSLGSSYNEQFF.

The rearrangement joins TRBV18 to TRBJ1-3; 7 bases line up with TRBD1. The germline CDR1 and CDR2 sequences are KGHSH and LQKENI. CDR3 size: 17 residues. The trim removed 2 bases at V and 2 bases at J, leaving 9 bases unmatched. CDR3 bases: TGTGCCAGCTCACCAACGTTCACAGGGGTTACTGGAAACACCATATATTTT. Translated, it gives CASSPTFTGVTGNTIYF.

This clone was detected once. The chain employs TRBV4-2 and TRBJ2-1; 8 bases match TRBD1. The CDR3 consists of 13 residues. The ends lost 3 bases at V and 7 bases at J; junction bases unmatched: 2. CDR1 LGHNA and CDR2 YNFKEQ come from the germline V gene. CDR3 DNA: TGTGCCAGCAGCCAGGGACAGGTGAATGAGCAGTTCTTC. Its protein product is CASSQGQVNEQFF.

The rearrangement uses TRBV3-1 (or the pseudogene TRBV3-2) and TRBJ2-7; weak D call: TRBD1 (6 bases). The length of the CDR3 is 13 residues. The V and J ends lost 4 bases and 1 base respectively, with 8 bases between them. Germline V gene lookup returns CDR1 LGHDT and CDR2 YNNKEL (reference sequence). The CDR3 loop is CASSLTGSYEQYF. The DNA of the CDR3 is TGTGCCAGCAGCCTCACAGGGTCCTACGAGCAGTACTTC.

The J gene is TRBJ2-2, the V gene TRBV6-5; 12 bases are a match to TRBD1. The CDR3 is made up of 15 amino acids. From germline, CDR1 is MNHEY and CDR2 SVGAGI. Trimming cost V 6 bases and J 5 bases; bases outside gene matches: 4. The CDR3: CASSPGQGATGELFF. The CDR3 bases are TGTGCCAGCAGCCCGGGACAGGGGGCAACCGGGGAGCTGTTTTTT.

This clone showed up just once. This rearrangement joins TRBV3-1 (or the pseudogene TRBV3-2) to TRBJ1-1; D ambiguous. Germline V gene lookup returns CDR1 LGHDT and CDR2 YNNKEL (reference sequence). V gave up 1 base and J gave up 8 bases, with 8 bases separating them. The CDR3 contains 12 residues. In nucleotides, the CDR3 is TGTGCCAGCAGCCAAGGACTAGACGAAGCTTTCTTT. Amino acid sequence: CASSQGLDEAFF.

The chain joins TRBV9 to TRBJ1-1; D is uncertain. This CDR3 spans 15 amino acids. CDR1 is SGDLS, CDR2 YYNGEE, per germline. V was shortened by 0 bases and J by 0 bases, with 9 bases between the two germline ends. CDR3 loop: CASSVGTRLNTEAFF. CDR3 sequence (DNA): TGTGCCAGCAGCGTAGGCACACGCCTGAACACTGAAGCTTTCTTT.